This T cell receptor beta chain was identified during a study of tumor and adjacent non-tumor tissue in lung cancer. About the research overall: The cohort had about twelve adenocarcinoma, a couple of squamous cell and 1 small cell patients.

This CDR3 has 17 amino acids. Germline CDR1 SGHAT, CDR2 FQDESV (reference sequence). General study points: TCR diversity was significantly greater in tumor than normal lung tissue.

The template was RNA from unsorted bulk tissue. More than 3 cm separated this lung sample from the edge of the tumor. Three rounds of nested PCR, following a modified ARM-PCR protocol, produced the TCRbeta library. Each CDR3 protein is one row after TCRdb ran MiXCR on the multiplex PCR reads. The table records about 50,000 distinct CDR3 sequences, 60% to 80% of them present only once. This clonotype was seen a single time. Its target is unknown. Compared with germline, one end of the junction differs, possibly owing to a read error. This clonotype originated in a woman in her sixties with non-small cell lung cancer. The sequencing input was distant non-tumor lung tissue. V and J are TRBV11-1 and TRBJ2-1; a possible D gene is TRBD2 (5 bases). CDR3 DNA: TGTGCCACCAGTCGGGGTTGCGCAGCGAGCTCCTACATTGAGCAGTTCTTC. It codes for CATSRGCAASSYIEQFF.